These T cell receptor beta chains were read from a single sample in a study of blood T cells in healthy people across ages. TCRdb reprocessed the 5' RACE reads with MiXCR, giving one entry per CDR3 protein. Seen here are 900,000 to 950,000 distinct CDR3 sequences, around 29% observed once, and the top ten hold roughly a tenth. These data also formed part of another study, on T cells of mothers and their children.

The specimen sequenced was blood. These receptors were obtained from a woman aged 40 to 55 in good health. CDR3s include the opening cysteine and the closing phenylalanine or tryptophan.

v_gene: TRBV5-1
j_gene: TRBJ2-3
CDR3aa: CASTGATDTQYF

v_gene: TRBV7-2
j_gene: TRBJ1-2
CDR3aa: CASSPRQSVYGYTF

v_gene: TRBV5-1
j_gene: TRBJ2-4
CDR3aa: CASSLASGRDIQYF

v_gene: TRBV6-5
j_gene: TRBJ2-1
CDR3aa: CASSTDRGTYNEQFF

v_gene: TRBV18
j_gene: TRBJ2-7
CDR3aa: CASSTWRDYNEQYF

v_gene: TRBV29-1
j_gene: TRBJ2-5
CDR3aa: CSFRRTQETQYF

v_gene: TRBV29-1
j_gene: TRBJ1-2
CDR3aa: CSVAEGQTYGYTF

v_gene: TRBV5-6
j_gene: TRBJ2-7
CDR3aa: CASSLASQDYEQYF

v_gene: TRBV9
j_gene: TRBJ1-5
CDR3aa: CASSPRTGTNQPQHF

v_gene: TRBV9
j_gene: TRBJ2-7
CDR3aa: CASSVGGLTAYEQYF

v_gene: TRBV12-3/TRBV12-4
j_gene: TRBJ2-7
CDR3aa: CASRPYPGQGEEQYF

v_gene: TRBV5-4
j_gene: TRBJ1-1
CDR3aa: CASSSGQLLNTEAFF

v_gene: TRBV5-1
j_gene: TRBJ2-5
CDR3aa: CASATQETQYF

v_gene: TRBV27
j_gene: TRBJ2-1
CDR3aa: CVTAVGRAEYNEQFF

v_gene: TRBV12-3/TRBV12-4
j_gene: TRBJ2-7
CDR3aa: CASSLKAAGISYEQYF

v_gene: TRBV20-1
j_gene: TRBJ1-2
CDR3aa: CSAQTIRTENYGYTF

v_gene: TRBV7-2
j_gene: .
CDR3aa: CASSLASTGTSGGRETQYF

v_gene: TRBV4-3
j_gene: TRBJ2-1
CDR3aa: CASSQEPFPSYNEQFF

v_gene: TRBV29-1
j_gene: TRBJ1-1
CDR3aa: CSAQGSMAEAFF

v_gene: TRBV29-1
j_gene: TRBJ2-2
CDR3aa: CSVDGQSNTGELFF

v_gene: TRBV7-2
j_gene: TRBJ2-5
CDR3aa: CASSFNRVRETQYF

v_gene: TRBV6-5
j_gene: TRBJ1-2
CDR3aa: CASSYSNSHRSYTF

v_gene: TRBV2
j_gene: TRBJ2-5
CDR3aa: CASRGLTETQYF

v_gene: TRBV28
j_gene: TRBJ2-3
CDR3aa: CASSVLLADTQYF

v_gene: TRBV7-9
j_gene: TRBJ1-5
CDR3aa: CASSPQEGGRTGPQHF

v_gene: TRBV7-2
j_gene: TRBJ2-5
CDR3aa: CASSTGPLDQETQYF

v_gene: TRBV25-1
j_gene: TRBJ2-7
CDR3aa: CASRLGGSYEQYF

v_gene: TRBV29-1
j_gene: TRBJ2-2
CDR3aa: CSGHLGSGELFF

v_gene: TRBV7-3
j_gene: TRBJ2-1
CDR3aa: CASSFRTSGLGGENEQFF

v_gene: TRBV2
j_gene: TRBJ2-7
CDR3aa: CASSQGIAYEQYF

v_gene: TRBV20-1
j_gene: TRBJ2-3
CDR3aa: CSAPRSSGGPPDTQYF

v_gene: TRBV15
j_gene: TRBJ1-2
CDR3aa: CATSSRDRGIYGYTF

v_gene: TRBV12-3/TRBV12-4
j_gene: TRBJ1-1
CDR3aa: CASSSRQSQLVSEAFF

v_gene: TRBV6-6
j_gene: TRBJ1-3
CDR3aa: CASSSIRVGGNTIYF

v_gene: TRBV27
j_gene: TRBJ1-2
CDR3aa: CASSLDSWGVGTNGYTF

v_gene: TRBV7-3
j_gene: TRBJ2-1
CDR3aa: CAGSLASSVYNEQFF

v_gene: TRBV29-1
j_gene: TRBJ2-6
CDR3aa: CSVLSRSGANVLTF

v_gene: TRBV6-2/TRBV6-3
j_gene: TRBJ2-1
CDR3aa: CASSYPPRGSSYNERFF

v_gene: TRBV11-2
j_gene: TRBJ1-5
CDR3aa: CASSLDGQFSNQPQHF

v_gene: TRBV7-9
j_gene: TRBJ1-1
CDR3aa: CASSLEVGVAFF

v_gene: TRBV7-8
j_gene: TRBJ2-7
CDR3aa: CASSFDRFAYEQYF

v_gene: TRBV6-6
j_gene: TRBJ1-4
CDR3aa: CASRTGDEKLFF

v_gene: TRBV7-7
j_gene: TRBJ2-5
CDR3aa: CASSLQGAGQETQYF

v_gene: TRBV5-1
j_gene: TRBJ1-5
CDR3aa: CASSLGTGTNQPQHF

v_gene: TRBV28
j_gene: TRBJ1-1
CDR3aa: CASSPRDRAWGTSRTEAFF

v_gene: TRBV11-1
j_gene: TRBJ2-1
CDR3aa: CASSFAGAPNEQFF

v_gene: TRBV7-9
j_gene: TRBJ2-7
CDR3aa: CASSLGGQGAIFYEQYF

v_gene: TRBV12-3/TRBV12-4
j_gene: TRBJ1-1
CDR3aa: CASSLTKEAFF

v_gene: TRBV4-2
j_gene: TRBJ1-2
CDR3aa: CASSPEIDGYGYTF

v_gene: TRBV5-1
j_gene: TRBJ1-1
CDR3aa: CASSWDRAGTEAFF

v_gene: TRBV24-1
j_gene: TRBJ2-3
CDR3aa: CATSDGGAADTQYF

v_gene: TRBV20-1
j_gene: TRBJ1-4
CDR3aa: CSARGGPGGQEKLFF

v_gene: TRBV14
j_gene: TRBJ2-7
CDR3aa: CASSHGVLTEQYF

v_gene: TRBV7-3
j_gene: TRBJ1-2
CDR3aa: CASSPAGGGRGYTF

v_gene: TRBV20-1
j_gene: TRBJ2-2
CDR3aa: CSATTTGTGELFF

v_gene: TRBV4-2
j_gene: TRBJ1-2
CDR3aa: CASSQEGGTDPRRKYGYTF

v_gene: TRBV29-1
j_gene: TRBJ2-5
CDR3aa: CSVSYPGTQKTQYF